This is a list of T cell receptor beta chains from one sample in a study of cytomegalovirus exposure and HLA in healthy donors. TCRdb's copy holds only in-frame clones and misses some; the assay was immunoSEQ multiplex PCR. The sample data list 120,000 to 150,000 clones. Input material: PBMCs. These receptors were taken from a woman under 30 in good health and CMV-seronegative. Each CDR3 is given with its conserved first and last residue. The D gene is left open where the match is weak.

D gene: TRBD2; J gene: TRBJ2-3; V gene: TRBV7-2; CDR3 DNA: TGTGCCAGCAGCTTAGGCGGGAGGGACACAGATACGCAGTATTTT; CDR3 protein: CASSLGGRDTDTQYF
D gene: TRBD1; J gene: TRBJ1-1; V gene: TRBV10-3; CDR3 DNA: TGTGCCATCAGTGAAGGACAGGGGGGCGGCACTGAAGCTTTCTTT; CDR3 protein: CAISEGQGGGTEAFF
D gene: TRBD1; J gene: TRBJ1-1; V gene: TRBV5-5; CDR3 DNA: TGTGCCAGCAGCAAGGGACAGATGAACACTGAAGCTTTCTTT; CDR3 protein: CASSKGQMNTEAFF
D gene: NA; J gene: TRBJ2-2; V gene: TRBV4-3; CDR3 DNA: TGCGCCAGCAGCCAAGGATTTAGAGAGCTCCCCGGGGAGCTGTTTTTT; CDR3 protein: CASSQGFRELPGELFF
D gene: NA; J gene: TRBJ2-1; V gene: TRBV6-1; CDR3 DNA: TGTGCCAGCAGTGGCATCCAGGGGAGCGATGAGCAGTTCTTC; CDR3 protein: CASSGIQGSDEQFF
D gene: NA; J gene: TRBJ1-5; V gene: TRBV19; CDR3 DNA: TGTGCCAGTAGTATTAGGGGTGGCGAGCCCCAGCATTTT; CDR3 protein: CASSIRGGEPQHF
D gene: TRBD1; J gene: TRBJ1-2; V gene: TRBV7-8; CDR3 DNA: TGTGCCAGCAGTTTGGACAGGGCCTATGGCTACACCTTC; CDR3 protein: CASSLDRAYGYTF
D gene: TRBD1; J gene: TRBJ2-7; V gene: TRBV19; CDR3 DNA: TGTGCCAGTAGCATGGGACAGGGGAGCTCCTACGAGCAGTACTTC; CDR3 protein: CASSMGQGSSYEQYF
D gene: TRBD1; J gene: TRBJ1-4; V gene: TRBV7-8; CDR3 DNA: TGTGCCAGCAGCTTAGCGACAGGGGGCTGGCCTAATGAAAAACTGTTTTTT; CDR3 protein: CASSLATGGWPNEKLFF
D gene: NA; J gene: TRBJ1-2; V gene: TRBV19; CDR3 DNA: TGTGCCAGTAGTATAGATTCATTCCGGGCGGGCCTCTATGGCTACACCTTC; CDR3 protein: CASSIDSFRAGLYGYTF
D gene: TRBD1; J gene: TRBJ1-1; V gene: TRBV6-5; CDR3 DNA: TGTGCCAGCAGTTCAACAGGGGGATTAGGGACTGAAGCTTTCTTT; CDR3 protein: CASSSTGGLGTEAFF
D gene: TRBD2; J gene: TRBJ2-7; V gene: TRBV10-3; CDR3 DNA: TGTGCCATCAGTGGCCGACTAGCGGGAGCCGAGCAGTACTTC; CDR3 protein: CAISGRLAGAEQYF
D gene: NA; J gene: TRBJ2-7; V gene: TRBV15; CDR3 DNA: TGTGCCACCAGCAGAGATTCTAGAGGTCGTGGGTCCTACGAGCAGTACTTC; CDR3 protein: CATSRDSRGRGSYEQYF
D gene: NA; J gene: TRBJ2-7; V gene: TRBV7-9; CDR3 DNA: TGTGCCAGCAGCCCCTTACATGAAGGCAGGGGCTACGAGCAGTACTTC; CDR3 protein: CASSPLHEGRGYEQYF
D gene: TRBD2; J gene: TRBJ2-2; V gene: TRBV15; CDR3 DNA: TGTGCCACCAAAACGACTAGCCGGAACACCGGGGAGCTGTTTTTT; CDR3 protein: CATKTTSRNTGELFF
D gene: TRBD2; J gene: TRBJ2-7; V gene: TRBV29-1; CDR3 DNA: TGCAGCGGCGTACCTAGCGGGAGCTACGAGCAGTACTTC; CDR3 protein: CSGVPSGSYEQYF